This TCR beta chain comes out of a study of cytomegalovirus exposure and HLA in healthy donors. Each of the donors was a healthy bone marrow donor. CDR3 length: 17 amino acids. Germline lookup yields CDR1 MNHEY and CDR2 SMNVEV (reference sequence). Germline trimming cut 0 bases from V and 2 bases from J; bases unmatched to any gene: 8. The PCR used 60 Vbeta and 13 Jbeta primers. Produced via immunoSEQ multiplex PCR; TCRdb's table is partial and in-frame only. The top ten hold around 2.5% of the sample, which has under 200,000 clones, approximately 88% seen once. Study observations and caveats: A classifier reportedly called cytomegalovirus status with high sensitivity and specificity.

Remarks on this clone: Its antigen is undetermined.

Source material: PBMCs. The TCR originated in a woman aged 45-59 years in good health and CMV-seropositive. The J gene is TRBJ1-2, the V gene TRBV27; 8 bases are a match to TRBD1. The CDR3 nucleotides are TGTGCCAGCAGTTTATCCCGTTCTCAGGGGGCGAACTATGGCTACACCTTC. Protein product: CASSLSRSQGANYGYTF.